Below are 21 T cell receptor beta chains sequenced from a single sample in a study of PD-L1 blockade in urothelial cancer. Produced via immunoSEQ multiplex PCR; TCRdb's table is partial and in-frame only. The sample yields under 60,000 clones, 86% seen once. Specified time point: peripheral blood 6 weeks after treatment start. This sample comprised PBMCs, obtained around atezolizumab (anti-PD-L1) treatment. These receptors were collected from a man between 60 and 75 years old with urothelial cancer.

The V and J genes are TRBV9 and TRBJ1-1, with TRBD1 identical over 8 bases. The CDR3 sequence is 13 residues long. In germline, CDR1 is SGDLS, CDR2 YYNGEE. V lost 3 bases to trimming and J lost 4 bases; unmatched junction nucleotides: 2. The CDR3 bases are TGTGCCAGCAGCGGGACAGGGAGCACTGAAGCTTTCTTT. Encoded protein: CASSGTGSTEAFF.

A note on this clone: Other DNA sequences in this specimen translate into the identical CDR3. V usage is TRBV15 and J usage is TRBJ1-3; 8 bases agree with TRBD1. This CDR3 has 16 amino acids. J gave up 2 bases and V 0 bases, and 3 bases lay outside the gene matches. Germline CDR1 and CDR2: LNHNV and YYDKDF (reference sequence). The CDR3 spells CATSRETGVAGNTIYF. The CDR3 DNA reads as TGTGCCACCAGCAGAGAGACAGGGGTTGCTGGAAACACCATATATTTT.

The chain is built from TRBV5-1 and TRBJ2-7; the match to TRBD1 covers 7 bases. V lost 0 bases and J lost 1; bases outside the gene matches: 4. This CDR3 is built from 15 residues. Germline V CDR1 and CDR2: SGHRS, YFSETQ. The CDR3 loop reads CASSLATGRSYEQYF. The CDR3 bases are TGCGCCAGCAGCTTGGCGACAGGGAGATCCTACGAGCAGTACTTC.

CDR3 DNA: TGTGCCAGCAGCTTAAGGACAGGGGGGAATGAAGCTTTCTTT. The encoded protein is CASSLRTGGNEAFF. The chain carries TRBV7-2 and TRBJ1-1; 10 nucleotides agree with TRBD1. This CDR3 contains 14 residues. Germline V gene data show CDR1 as SGHTA and CDR2 as FQGNSA. V shed 2 bases, J shed 7 bases, and the junction held 4 bases outside the gene matches.

The V gene is TRBV28, the J gene TRBJ1-5; tentative D call: TRBD1 (6 bases). This CDR3 contains 16 residues. V lost 5 bases and J lost 4, with 18 bases in between. CDR1 is MDHEN, CDR2 SYDVKM, per germline. Here the CDR3 reads CASSPRTGGYNQPQHF. CDR3 coding DNA: TGTGCCAGCAGTCCTCGTACGGGGGGCTATAATCAGCCCCAGCATTTT.

The rearrangement uses TRBV7-3 and TRBJ2-2; tentatively, D is TRBD2 (6 bases). V lost 2 bases and J 1 base, leaving 11 bases between the germline ends. The length of the CDR3 is 16 residues. CDR1 and CDR2 from the germline V gene are SGHTA and FQGTGA. In DNA form, the CDR3 reads TGTGCCAGCAGCTTAGGGGGGAACCAGAACACCGGGGAGCTGTTTTTT. Translating it yields CASSLGGNQNTGELFF.

CDR3 loop: CASSDKGAKDTEAFF. Written as DNA, the CDR3 is TGTGCCAGCAGTGATAAGGGGGCTAAGGACACTGAAGCTTTCTTT. V usage is TRBV6-1 and J usage is TRBJ1-1; 7 bases map to TRBD1. V trimming: 3 bases; J trimming: 3 bases; junction bases outside the gene matches: 7. This CDR3 has 15 residues. The V gene's germline CDR1 is MNHNS and CDR2 SASEGT.

Only one count was recorded for this clone. The genes are TRBV30 and TRBJ2-3; 8 bases map to TRBD1. The trim removed 8 bases at V and 4 bases at J, leaving 8 bases unmatched. The CDR3 has 13 residues. Germline V gene data show CDR1 as GTSNPN and CDR2 as SVGIG (reference sequence). CDR3 in amino acids: CAAGQGYPDTQYF. The CDR3 DNA follows: TGTGCCGCCGGACAGGGATATCCAGATACGCAGTATTTT.

CDR3 nucleotides: TGTGCCAGCAGTCTCGGGACAGGGAGTTCACCCCTCCACTTT. Its translation: CASSLGTGSSPLHF. The V gene is TRBV28, the J gene TRBJ1-6; TRBD1 agrees at 9 bases. The V segment lost 5 bases and the J segment 9 bases; nucleotides outside the gene matches: 5. CDR1 is MDHEN and CDR2 is SYDVKM in the germline V gene. The CDR3 totals 14 residues.

This rearrangement joins TRBV7-9 to TRBJ1-1; 11 bases fit TRBD1. The germline V gene encodes CDR1 SEHNR and CDR2 FQNEAQ (reference sequence). The CDR3 loop spans 18 amino acids. V shed 1 base and J 1 base; nucleotides not matched to a gene: 8. The CDR3 spells CASSLGRGDRGENTEAFF. DNA for the CDR3: TGTGCCAGCAGCTTAGGTAGGGGGGACAGGGGGGAGAACACTGAAGCTTTCTTT.

J is TRBJ1-6 and V is TRBV6-5, with D possibly matching TRBD1 (5 bases). Germline CDR1 reads MNHEY; CDR2 reads SVGAGI. The length of the CDR3 is 15 residues. V was cut by 6 bases and J by 0 bases, with 9 bases left in between. Here the CDR3 DNA reads TGTGCCAGCAGCTACAGGAGCTCCTATAATTCACCCCTCCACTTT. It encodes CASSYRSSYNSPLHF.

This clone was counted between two and nine times. V gene TRBV29-1 combines with J gene TRBJ1-2, with 9 bases fitting TRBD1. Germline V lookup: CDR1 SQVTM, CDR2 ANQGSEA. The V segment lost 5 bases and the J segment 6 bases; nucleotides outside the gene matches: 1. This CDR3 is 11 amino acids long. The CDR3: CSVWTGDGYTF. CDR3 nucleotide sequence: TGCAGCGTTTGGACAGGGGATGGCTACACCTTC.

This clone was observed once. The genes are TRBV7-2 and TRBJ2-7, with 8 positions matching TRBD1. Trimming removed 1 base from V and 2 bases from J; junction bases left unmatched: 7. CDR1 is SGHTA and CDR2 is FQGNSA in the germline V gene. The CDR3 sequence is 16 residues long. The CDR3 DNA follows: TGTGCCAGCAGCTTAGGTCCCCAGGACAGGGCCTACGAGCAGTACTTC. This gives the protein CASSLGPQDRAYEQYF.

The gene calls are TRBV7-2 and TRBJ2-5; 7 bases align to TRBD2. Looked up from germline, CDR1 is SGHTA and CDR2 is FQGNSA. The CDR3 contains 16 residues. J gave up 2 bases and V 3 bases, and 9 bases lay outside the gene matches. The CDR3 loop is CASSLGGSAPQETQYF. DNA of the CDR3: TGTGCCAGCAGCTTGGGGGGGAGCGCTCCACAAGAGACCCAGTACTTC.

The chain links TRBV20-1 to TRBJ2-7; maybe TRBD1 (5 bases). CDR3 size: 11 residues. Germline V gene data show CDR1 as DFQATT and CDR2 as SNEGSKA (reference sequence). CDR3 residues: CSAQVGYEQYF. Here the CDR3 DNA reads TGCAGCGCACAGGTGGGCTACGAGCAGTACTTC.

The rearrangement joins TRBV5-1 to TRBJ2-5; 8 bases align to TRBD2. The CDR3 is made up of 15 amino acids. Looked up from germline, CDR1 is SGHRS and CDR2 is YFSETQ. The J segment lost 0 bases and the V segment lost 2 bases, leaving 3 bases of the junction unmatched. CDR3 coding DNA: TGCGCCAGCAGCTTTTACGGGGGGGACCAAGAGACCCAGTACTTC. Protein: CASSFYGGDQETQYF.

The chain links TRBV19 to TRBJ1-3; tentatively, D is TRBD1 (6 bases). The germline gives CDR1 LNHDA, CDR2 SQIVND (reference sequence). Deletions cut 9 bases from V and 0 bases from J, with 9 bases between. The CDR3 runs 13 residues. CDR3: CASDRSSGNTIYF. The CDR3 DNA reads as TGTGCCAGCGACAGGTCCTCTGGAAACACCATATATTTT.

The chain is built from TRBV29-1 and TRBJ2-7, with D tentatively TRBD2 (7 bases). The CDR3 totals 13 residues. Per germline, CDR1 SQVTM and CDR2 ANQGSEA. Deletions cut 4 bases from V and 5 bases from J, with 15 bases between. The CDR3 bases are TGCAGCGTTGTCGGGGGGCAACTTAACGAGCAGTACTTC. As protein: CSVVGGQLNEQYF.

This clone has just one count. This chain joins TRBV5-1 and TRBJ1-4, with D maybe TRBD1 (5 bases). V was trimmed by 4 bases and J by 7 bases, leaving 8 bases between them. The CDR3 is made up of 12 amino acids. CDR1 and CDR2 from the germline V gene are SGHRS and YFSETQ. The CDR3 region is CASSAGGEKLFF. The CDR3 DNA is TGCGCCAGCAGCGCGGGGGGTGAAAAACTGTTTTTT.

This chain joins TRBV5-1 and TRBJ2-3; TRBD2 aligns across 7 bases. Per germline, CDR1 SGHRS and CDR2 YFSETQ. The CDR3 totals 16 residues. V shed 5 bases and J 0 bases; nucleotides not matched to a gene: 9. CDR3 DNA: TGCGCCAGCAGAGGAGAGCGGGACGGTAGCACAGATACGCAGTATTTT. Its protein is CASRGERDGSTDTQYF.

This sequence joins TRBV5-1 and TRBJ2-3, with D tentatively TRBD2 (8 bases). The CDR3 has 16 amino acids. Trimming removed 2 bases at V and 5 bases at J, with 18 bases between. Germline CDR1 and CDR2: SGHRS and YFSETQ. For the CDR3, the DNA is TGCGCCAGCAGCTTTGGAACAGGGGCGGGGGGAGATACGCAGTATTTT. As protein: CASSFGTGAGGDTQYF.